The next 22 T cell receptor beta chains were all read from a single sample in a study of T cell responses to AZD1222 COVID-19 vaccine. Some clones are missing from TCRdb's copy, which holds only in-frame ones; the method was immunoSEQ multiplex PCR. The sample holds roughly 140,000 clones; 75% to 95% are singletons and the top ten take approximately 1.8%. The material was peripheral blood, obtained on day 0 of AZD1222 vaccination. Every receptor here comes from an adult in good health.

The chain employs TRBV7-9 and TRBJ1-2; D gene ambiguous. The CDR3 sequence is 15 residues long. Germline values: CDR1 SEHNR, CDR2 FQNEAQ (reference sequence). V dropped 5 bases and J dropped 7 bases, with 20 bases sitting between them. CDR3 nucleotide sequence: TGTGCCAGCAGCCTCCTGATGGACCGGAATTCTGGCTACACCTTC. This sequence encodes CASSLLMDRNSGYTF.

The rearrangement links TRBV11-3 to TRBJ2-2; a weak D match, TRBD2 (6 bases). This CDR3 region has 18 residues. Germline loops: CDR1 SGHNT, CDR2 YENEEA. Trimming removed 0 bases at V and 0 bases at J, with 14 bases between. The CDR3 is CASSLEELRGTNTGELFF. The CDR3 coding sequence is TGTGCCAGCAGCTTAGAGGAACTTCGCGGGACGAACACCGGGGAGCTGTTTTTT.

The chain has TRBV6-5 and TRBJ2-7; D is ambiguous. The germline V gene has CDR1 MNHEY and CDR2 SVGAGI. Trimming took 3 bases from V and 2 from J, leaving 14 bases between them. The CDR3 runs 15 residues. The CDR3 sequence is CASSYTDDAPYEQYF. For the CDR3, the DNA is TGTGCCAGCAGTTATACCGACGACGCACCCTACGAGCAGTACTTC.

At least ten counts were recorded for this clone. This chain links TRBV24-1 with TRBJ2-7, with D perhaps TRBD2 (6 bases). The CDR3 extends over 15 amino acids. With 5 bases removed from V and 6 bases from J, the gap between germline ends came to 19 bases. The V gene's germline CDR1 is KGHDR and CDR2 SFDVKD. The CDR3 sequence: CATSGWDSSLGEQYF. As DNA, the CDR3 is TGTGCCACCAGTGGTTGGGACTCTTCGCTCGGCGAGCAGTACTTC.

The chain recombines TRBV28 with TRBJ1-2; a possible D gene is TRBD1 (5 bases). Trimming removed 6 bases from V and 3 bases from J, with 14 bases in between. This CDR3 has 14 residues. The germline V gene encodes CDR1 MDHEN and CDR2 SYDVKM. The CDR3 coding sequence is TGTGCCAGCAGGCTATCAGGGCCCGACTATGGCTACACCTTC. Translated: CASRLSGPDYGYTF.

The chain employs TRBV2 and TRBJ2-1; 12 positions match TRBD2. The CDR3 has 15 amino acids. V trimming: 6 bases; J trimming: 8 bases; junction bases outside the gene matches: 8. Germline-derived CDR1 and CDR2 are SNHLY and FYNNEI. CDR3 in DNA: TGTGCCAGCAGATTTACTAGCGGGAGGTTCGATGAGCAGTTCTTC. This sequence encodes CASRFTSGRFDEQFF.

The chain links TRBV7-9 to TRBJ2-1; a possible D gene is TRBD2 (5 bases). V was pared by 8 bases and J by 8 bases, with 16 bases between. This CDR3 has 13 amino acids. Germline CDR1 reads SEHNR; CDR2 reads FQNEAQ (reference sequence). CDR3 coding DNA: TGTGCCAGCCTGAGAGCCGTTAGCGATGAGCAGTTCTTC. Residues: CASLRAVSDEQFF. Variable domain in full (rest from reference TRBV7-9 and TRBJ2-1): DTGVSQNPRHKITKRGQNVTFRCDPISEHNRLYWYRQTLGQGPEFLTYFQNEAQLEKSRLLSDRFSAERPKGSFSTLEIQRTEQGDSAMYLCASLRAVSDEQFFGPGTRLTVL.

This chain links TRBV2 with TRBJ2-1, with a tentative D call TRBD1 (6 bases). This CDR3 is 14 amino acids long. Germline lookup yields CDR1 SNHLY and CDR2 FYNNEI. Trimming removed 6 bases at V and 7 bases at J, with 16 bases between. CDR3 sequence: CASRTGQLTNEQFF. CDR3 nucleotides: TGTGCCAGCAGGACCGGACAGCTGACAAATGAGCAGTTCTTC.

CDR3 residues: CASSPPAGGQNEQFF. The DNA of the CDR3 is TGTGCCAGCAGTCCCCCAGCGGGAGGCCAAAATGAGCAGTTCTTC. The chain uses TRBV6-4 and TRBJ2-1, with 9 nucleotides matching TRBD2. V was clipped by 5 bases and J by 7 bases; unmatched bases: 9. The CDR3 is made up of 15 amino acids. Germline V CDR1 and CDR2: MRHNA, SNTAGT.

V gene TRBV18 combines with J gene TRBJ1-2; D is undetermined. The ends were cut back, 3 bases at V and 4 bases at J, with 12 bases in the middle. Germline V CDR1 and CDR2: KGHSH, LQKENI. The CDR3 length is 14 residues. This chain's CDR3 is CASSPYRASYGYTF. The DNA of the CDR3 is TGTGCCAGCTCACCGTACAGAGCAAGCTATGGCTACACCTTC.

The chain is built from TRBV2 and TRBJ1-3, with 7 bases lining up with TRBD1. The CDR3 consists of 15 residues. Trimming removed 6 bases from V and 8 bases from J; junction bases left unmatched: 13. Germline loops: CDR1 SNHLY, CDR2 FYNNEI. The CDR3 coding sequence is TGTGCCAGCAGCCACCCGAGGCAGGGGGGTGACACCATATATTTT. As protein: CASSHPRQGGDTIYF. Combining the CDR3 with reference TRBV2 and TRBJ1-3 gives the whole variable domain EPEVTQTPSHQVTQMGQEVILRCVPISNHLYFYWYRQILGQKVEFLVSFYNNEISEKSEIFDDQFSVERPDGSNFTLKIRSTKLEDSAMYFCASSHPRQGGDTIYFGEGSWLTVV.

The chain is built from TRBV6-4 and TRBJ2-1; 11 nucleotides agree with TRBD2. V shed 4 bases, J shed 3 bases, and the junction held 5 bases outside the gene matches. In germline, CDR1 is MRHNA, CDR2 SNTAGT. The length of the CDR3 is 16 residues. The CDR3 is CASSVLGLADYNEQFF. The CDR3 DNA reads TGTGCCAGCAGTGTTTTGGGACTAGCGGACTACAATGAGCAGTTCTTC.

The chain couples TRBV13 to TRBJ1-1; possible D gene TRBD1, 5 bases. Germline values: CDR1 PRHDT, CDR2 FYEKMQ (reference sequence). This CDR3 region has 14 residues. V was cut by 1 base and J by 5 bases, with 11 bases left in between. The CDR3 spells CASSLVGGLTEAFF. The CDR3 DNA reads as TGTGCCAGCAGCTTAGTTGGGGGGTTGACTGAAGCTTTCTTT.

The CDR3 sequence is CASSLDGSSPYGYTF. Here the CDR3 DNA reads TGTGCCAGCAGCTTAGACGGCAGTTCCCCATATGGCTACACCTTC. The V and J genes are TRBV7-2 and TRBJ1-2; D gene uncertain. Germline V lookup: CDR1 SGHTA, CDR2 FQGNSA. This CDR3 region has 15 residues. V was clipped by 1 base and J by 5 bases, with 14 bases between them.

This chain links TRBV7-9 with TRBJ2-7; 8 bases are a match to TRBD1. The CDR3 runs 15 residues. Germline trimming cut 1 base from V and 7 bases from J; bases unmatched to any gene: 9. Germline V gene data show CDR1 as SEHNR and CDR2 as FQNEAQ (reference sequence). This CDR3 reads CASSLERQGASEQYF. For the CDR3, the DNA is TGTGCCAGCAGCTTAGAACGGCAGGGGGCGTCTGAGCAGTACTTC.

The chain is built from TRBV27 and TRBJ2-5; maybe TRBD2 (5 bases). V gave up 5 bases and J gave up 5 bases, with 15 bases separating them. Germline values: CDR1 MNHEY, CDR2 SMNVEV (reference sequence). This CDR3 is built from 14 residues. The CDR3 DNA sequence: TGTGCCAGCAGTCCGGGGTACGGTTGGGAGACCCAGTACTTC. Amino acid sequence: CASSPGYGWETQYF.

The CDR3 region has the DNA TGTGCCAGCAGCTTAGCATTAAACACTGAAGCTTTCTTT. Amino acid sequence: CASSLALNTEAFF. The V gene is TRBV11-2, the J gene TRBJ1-1; D not certain. CDR3 size: 13 residues. Germline V gene lookup returns CDR1 SGHAT and CDR2 FQNNGV. The V and J ends lost 1 base and 2 bases respectively, with 5 bases between them.

V is TRBV12-5 and J is TRBJ1-4, with a weak D call TRBD1 (5 bases). Germline lookup yields CDR1 LGHNT and CDR2 FRNRAP. This CDR3 is 18 amino acids long. V dropped 1 base and J dropped 0 bases, with 15 bases sitting between them. CDR3 in DNA: TGTGCTAGTGGTTTGGACACCGGGACTTCTGCAACTAATGAAAAACTGTTTTTT. This translates into CASGLDTGTSATNEKLFF. Supplemented by reference TRBV12-5 and TRBJ1-4, the full variable domain reads DARVTQTPRHKVTEMGQEVTMRCQPILGHNTVFWYRQTMMQGLELLAYFRNRAPLDDSGMPKDRFSAEMPDATLATLKIQPSEPRDSAVYFCASGLDTGTSATNEKLFFGSGTQLSVL.

The chain has TRBV29-1 and TRBJ2-3; 7 positions agree with TRBD1. Looked up from germline, CDR1 is SQVTM and CDR2 is ANQGSEA. This CDR3 spans 14 amino acids. Trimming removed 3 bases from V and 2 bases from J; junction bases left unmatched: 5. The CDR3, as DNA: TGCAGCGTTGATCCGGGACAGTACACAGATACGCAGTATTTT. This sequence encodes CSVDPGQYTDTQYF.

This sequence joins TRBV18 and TRBJ2-4; D is perhaps TRBD1 (5 bases). The V end lost 6 bases, the J end lost 6 bases, and 27 bases lay between the germline ends. CDR3 length equals 18 residues. CDR1 and CDR2 (germline): KGHSH, LQKENI. The CDR3 loop reads CASSNKGELRAPVNIQYF. Written as DNA, the CDR3 is TGTGCCAGCTCCAATAAAGGGGAATTACGAGCTCCGGTAAACATTCAGTACTTC.

The V call is TRBV7-2, the J call TRBJ1-1, with D unclear. Trimming took 4 bases from V and 3 from J, leaving 9 bases between them. This CDR3 region has 13 residues. The germline V gene has CDR1 SGHTA and CDR2 FQGNSA. The chain's CDR3 is CASSSRAHTEAFF. The CDR3 coding sequence is TGTGCCAGCAGCTCCCGGGCTCACACTGAAGCTTTCTTT.

The chain links TRBV19 to TRBJ1-1; TRBD1 is a possible D gene (5 bases). The CDR3 is made up of 13 amino acids. The germline gives CDR1 LNHDA, CDR2 SQIVND (reference sequence). With 7 bases removed from V and 0 bases from J, the gap between germline ends came to 9 bases. The chain's CDR3 is CASMGDLNTEAFF. The CDR3 bases are TGTGCCAGTATGGGGGATCTGAACACTGAAGCTTTCTTT.